This T cell receptor beta chain derives from a study of blood T cell repertoires in COVID-19. Study-wide background: Some COVID-19 samples were acute and others convalescent; all came from the United States, Italy and Spain. Sources were T cells, B-cell-depleted T cells, or PBMCs; the material itself was cDNA or gDNA.

Original methodology: Estimates of nucleated cell counts were drawn from the amplification of reference gene primers. Profiling relied on immunoSEQ multiplex PCR, and the TCRdb table lists in-frame clones only, not all of them. The DNA gave D and trimming, while V, J and clone size come from that table. The sample carries about 150,000 clones, approximately 87% recorded once. This CDR3 has 14 amino acids. The junction had 9 bases not matched to a gene; V was cut back by 7 bases and J by 0 bases. Per germline, CDR1 SQVTM and CDR2 ANQGSEA. The J gene is TRBJ2-7, the V gene TRBV29-1; 7 bases are shared with TRBD2. The TCR sequence derives from a human donor in a cohort sampled during active COVID-19. The sample was peripheral blood. CDR3 loop: CSAGPGGSSYEQYF. The CDR3 nucleotides are TGCAGCGCTGGCCCCGGGGGGAGCTCCTACGAGCAGTACTTC.